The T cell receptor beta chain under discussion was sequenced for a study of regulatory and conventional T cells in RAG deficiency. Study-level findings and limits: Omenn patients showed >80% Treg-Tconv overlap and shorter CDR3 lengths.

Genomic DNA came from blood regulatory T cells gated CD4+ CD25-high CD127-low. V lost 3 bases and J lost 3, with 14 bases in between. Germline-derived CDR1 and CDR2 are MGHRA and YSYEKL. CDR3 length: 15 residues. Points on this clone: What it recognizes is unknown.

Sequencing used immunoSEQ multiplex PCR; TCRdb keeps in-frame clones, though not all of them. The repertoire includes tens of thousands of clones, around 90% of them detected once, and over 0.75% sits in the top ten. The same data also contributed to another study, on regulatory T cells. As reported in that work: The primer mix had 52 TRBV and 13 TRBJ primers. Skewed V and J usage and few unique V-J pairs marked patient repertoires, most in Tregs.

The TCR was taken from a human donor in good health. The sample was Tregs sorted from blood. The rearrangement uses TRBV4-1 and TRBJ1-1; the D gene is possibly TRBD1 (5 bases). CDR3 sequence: CASSHLGGRDTEAFF. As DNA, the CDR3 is TGCGCCAGCAGCCATTTGGGGGGAAGAGACACTGAAGCTTTCTTT.